This T cell receptor (beta chain) stems from a study of blood T cell repertoires in COVID-19. About the research overall: Acute and convalescent COVID-19 samples came from the United States, Italy and Spain. PBMCs, B-cell-depleted T cells, or T cells were the source of the cDNA or gDNA that made up the material.

CDR1 and CDR2 from the germline V gene are SQVTM and ANQGSEA. Deletions cut 7 bases from V and 3 bases from J, with 15 bases between. This CDR3 spans 13 amino acids. Here immunoSEQ multiplex PCR was the method, and the copy in TCRdb shows in-frame clones only, minus some. The table lists 35,000 to 50,000 clones, more than 65% of them singletons. The sequenced sample consisted of peripheral blood. V gene TRBV29-1 combines with J gene TRBJ1-1; D is possibly TRBD1 (5 bases). The receptor's source is a man older than 75 with acute or convalescent COVID-19. Written as DNA, the CDR3 is TGCAGCGCTCATGACGGGGGGTACACTGAAGCTTTCTTT. It codes for CSAHDGGYTEAFF.